Shown below are 18 T cell receptor beta chains from a single sample sequenced in a study of siplizumab effects on memory and regulatory T cells. Sequencing was performed with immunoSEQ multiplex PCR; in TCRdb, only in-frame clones are kept and a portion is missing. The sample includes roughly 62,000 clones, 79% of them seen just once. The sequenced material came from memory CD4+ T cells sorted from blood. The source of these receptors is a human donor in good health.

The V call is TRBV29-1, the J call TRBJ1-1; 8 bases are a match to TRBD1. Trimming took 5 bases from V and 1 from J; bases not matched to a gene: 6. Germline V gene data show CDR1 as SQVTM and CDR2 as ANQGSEA. This CDR3 spans 14 amino acids. CDR3 protein: CSVPSGGWNTEAFF. The CDR3 nucleotides are TGCAGCGTTCCCTCAGGGGGCTGGAACACTGAAGCTTTCTTT.

V and J are TRBV19 and TRBJ1-5; D may be TRBD1 (6 bases). Germline V gives CDR1 LNHDA, CDR2 SQIVND (reference sequence). The CDR3 has 17 amino acids. With 5 bases removed from V and 2 bases from J, the gap between germline ends came to 19 bases. This CDR3 is CASSFRSGGWGNQPQHF. CDR3 coding DNA: TGTGCCAGTAGTTTTCGGTCGGGGGGCTGGGGCAATCAGCCCCAGCATTTT. The whole variable domain, filled in from reference TRBV19 and TRBJ1-5, reads DGGITQSPKYLFRKEGQNVTLSCEQNLNHDAMYWYRQDPGQGLRLIYYSQIVNDFQKGDIAEGYSVSREKKESFPLTVTSAQKNPTAFYLCASSFRSGGWGNQPQHFGDGTRLSIL.

The chain recombines TRBV5-1 with TRBJ2-7, with 12 bases identical to TRBD2. With 4 bases clipped from V and 6 bases from J, the junction kept 8 bases outside the gene matches. The CDR3 spans 15 residues. Germline V gene sequence: CDR1 SGHRS, CDR2 YFSETQ. CDR3: CASSARLAGVFEQYF. CDR3 in DNA: TGCGCCAGCAGCGCGAGACTAGCGGGGGTCTTCGAGCAGTACTTC.

V gene TRBV7-3 combines with J gene TRBJ1-1; TRBD1 is a possible D gene (5 bases). The CDR3 spans 14 residues. V lost 4 bases to trimming and J lost 0 bases, with 9 bases between them. Germline V gene lookup returns CDR1 SGHTA and CDR2 FQGTGA. Written as DNA, the CDR3 is TGTGCCAGCAGCTCGGGGGACTTGAACACTGAAGCTTTCTTT. Translating gives CASSSGDLNTEAFF.

The chain carries TRBV11-1 and TRBJ2-7, with D perhaps given as TRBD1 or TRBD2 (5 bases each). The CDR3 extends over 15 amino acids. Deletions cut 2 bases from V and 5 bases from J, with 16 bases between. Germline V gives CDR1 SGHAT, CDR2 FQDESV (reference sequence). Written as DNA, the CDR3 is TGTGCCAGCAGCTTAACGGGGCAGGCGAGGGACGAGCAGTACTTC. Translation: CASSLTGQARDEQYF.

By proportion, this clone is medium-sized (0.01 to 0.1%). The chain has TRBV7-9 and TRBJ1-4, with 9 bases aligning to TRBD1. The CDR3 spans 17 residues. CDR1 is SEHNR, CDR2 FQNEAQ, per germline (reference sequence). V gave up 1 base and J gave up 11 bases; unmatched junction bases: 14. Written as DNA, the CDR3 is TGTGCCAGCAGCTTAGGCGTTACAGGGGGCGCGTCTGGGAAACTGTTTTTT. Amino acid sequence: CASSLGVTGGASGKLFF.

The chain links TRBV11-2 to TRBJ1-3; maybe TRBD1 (5 bases). This CDR3 is built from 14 residues. CDR1 is SGHAT and CDR2 is FQNNGV in the germline V gene. V was shortened by 7 bases and J by 1 base, with 11 bases between the two germline ends. This CDR3 is CASTSGASGNTIYF. CDR3 coding DNA: TGTGCCAGCACGTCTGGGGCATCTGGAAACACCATATATTTT.

The chain carries TRBV6-1 and TRBJ2-6; D not resolved. CDR3 size: 13 residues. V lost 7 bases to trimming and J lost 0 bases, with 4 bases between them. Germline values: CDR1 MNHNS, CDR2 SASEGT. CDR3 DNA: TGTGCCAGCACGGCCTCTGGGGCCAACGTCCTGACTTTC. Protein sequence: CASTASGANVLTF.

The rearrangement uses TRBV11-2 and TRBJ1-1; 9 positions agree with TRBD1. V shed 5 bases, J shed 7 bases, and the junction held 8 bases outside the gene matches. Germline V gene sequence: CDR1 SGHAT, CDR2 FQNNGV. The CDR3 covers 14 residues. CDR3 loop: CASSNTGGWSEAFF. The CDR3 nucleotides read TGTGCCAGCAGCAATACAGGGGGCTGGAGTGAAGCTTTCTTT.

V is TRBV7-2 and J is TRBJ2-2; 9 nucleotides agree with TRBD1. V shed 2 bases, J shed 4 bases, and the junction held 5 bases outside the gene matches. CDR1 is SGHTA and CDR2 is FQGNSA in the germline V gene. The CDR3 spans 16 residues. CDR3 residues: CASSLNTGGVTGELFF. CDR3 bases: TGTGCCAGCAGCTTAAATACAGGGGGCGTCACCGGGGAGCTGTTTTTT.

The chain joins TRBV12-2 to TRBJ1-3. TRBV12-2 is an annotated pseudogene. CDR3 length: 17 residues. The CDR3 DNA sequence: TGTGCAAGTCGCTTAAAATATACGGGAAGCTCTGGAAACACCATATATTTT. It yields the protein CASRLKYTGSSGNTIYF.

This rearrangement joins TRBV19 to TRBJ2-6, with D unclear. V was clipped by 9 bases and J by 1 base, with 7 bases between them. The CDR3 runs 13 residues. Germline CDR1 and CDR2: LNHDA and SQIVND (reference sequence). CDR3 sequence (DNA): TGTGCCAGGAGGTCTTCTGGGGCCAACGTCCTGACTTTC. Its protein is CARRSSGANVLTF.

This clone was recorded a few times. Other DNA sequences of this sample code for an identical CDR3. The chain carries TRBV28 and TRBJ2-7, with D possibly being TRBD2 (6 bases). CDR3 length equals 12 residues. Per the germline V gene, CDR1 is MDHEN and CDR2 is SYDVKM. Trimming took off 8 bases at V and 3 bases at J, with 11 bases between the two ends. The CDR3 sequence is CASRGLHYEQYF. In nucleotides, the CDR3 is TGTGCCAGCCGGGGACTTCACTACGAGCAGTACTTC.

This clone was recorded at least ten times. The chain links TRBV7-8 to TRBJ1-1; tentatively, D is TRBD1 (6 bases). With 1 base removed from V and 0 bases from J, the gap between germline ends came to 9 bases. The germline V gene has CDR1 SGHVS and CDR2 FQNEAQ. The CDR3 consists of 15 residues. The CDR3 DNA is TGTGCCAGCAGCTTAGAGGCAGGGGTGAACACTGAAGCTTTCTTT. It translates to CASSLEAGVNTEAFF.

The chain combines TRBV9 with TRBJ2-2; D is uncertain. This CDR3 comprises 11 residues. Trimming pared 0 bases from V and 14 bases from J, leaving 8 bases between. CDR1 and CDR2 (germline): SGDLS, YYNGEE. CDR3 in DNA: TGTGCCAGCAGCGTAGAGGATAGACTGTTTTTT. Translation: CASSVEDRLFF.

This sequence joins TRBV7-9 and TRBJ2-3, with TRBD1 identical over 9 bases. The CDR3 length is 15 residues. Per germline, CDR1 SEHNR and CDR2 FQNEAQ (reference sequence). V shed 5 bases, J shed 1 base, and the junction held 4 bases outside the gene matches. This CDR3 reads CASSPRTGGTDTQYF. The DNA for the CDR3 is TGTGCCAGCAGCCCGAGGACAGGGGGCACAGATACGCAGTATTTT.

V usage is TRBV7-2 and J usage is TRBJ1-1; TRBD1 is a possible D gene (6 bases). Germline-derived CDR1 and CDR2 are SGHTA and FQGNSA. The V end was cut by 3 bases, the J end by 4 bases, with 12 bases between. The CDR3 contains 14 residues. The CDR3 DNA sequence: TGTGCCAGCAGCTTCAGCGCAGGGGTCACTGAAGCTTTCTTT. Residues: CASSFSAGVTEAFF.

The rearrangement links TRBV9 to TRBJ1-1, with D unresolved. This CDR3 is 16 amino acids long. Germline CDR1 and CDR2: SGDLS and YYNGEE. The V end lost 0 bases, the J end lost 3 bases, and 15 bases lay between the germline ends. CDR3: CASSVGGGVGDTEAFF. The CDR3 nucleotides read TGTGCCAGCAGCGTAGGTGGCGGGGTTGGGGACACTGAAGCTTTCTTT.